This TCR beta chain emerged from a study of shared clonotypes between healthy human individuals (dated by TCRdb to the early 2020s). For context, the study as a whole: The cohort comprised two women and a few men aged 18 to 49 years. Each donor's leukapheresis produced roughly between about 0.9 and 9.5 billion PBMCs. For each donor, CD4 naive and CD4 memory were each run on three plates, CD8 naive on two plates, and CD8 memory on one plate. To increase sequencing depth and limit assay-specific biases, TCR repertoire library preparation and sequencing were carried out by different laboratories using diverse techniques. To estimate repertoire size and how much clonotypes are shared between individuals, the study performed deep sequencing of blood TCR repertoires from roughly five healthy adults. Broad study findings and their caveats: Sampling was restricted to blood, and TCR repertoires in tissues likely differ from the TCR repertoires found in blood. Approximately 4.8% of naive CD4, more than 3% of naive CD8, approximately 2.2% of memory CD4, and 0.35% to 0.5% of memory CD8 clonotypes were shared across several donors. Even with the large sequencing depth, rarefaction of the sorted-subset datasets indicated that sequencing was incomplete. Because the study included only a small number of donors, the genetic and exposure-history diversity represented was limited. Compared with non-shared clonotypes, clonotypes shared by all four sorted-subset donors had higher generation probabilities. Larger estimated clonotype richness was generally found for naive subsets than for memory subsets. Pairwise subsampling led to the expectation that sequencing depth would affect the degree of clonotype sharing among donors.

Reading the germline V gene gives CDR1 MDHEN and CDR2 SYDVKM. V is cut back by 1 base and J by 8 bases, with 9 bases in the junction unmatched. Taken from cysteine to phenylalanine, the CDR3 has 17 residues. CDR3 DNA is the only sequence kept; it has 51 bases, read in frame from the first base. Donors were healthy HIV-negative adults with no recently reported acute infections or vaccinations. Every donor was a Caucasian adult living in Nashville, Tennessee, USA. CD4+ T cells were enriched by magnetic negative selection, after which naive cells were positively selected on CD45RA and the negative fraction was taken as the memory subset. Blood was obtained by leukapheresis, after which PBMCs were separated by Ficoll-Histopaque density gradient centrifugation and cryopreserved in liquid nitrogen vapor phase. Analytical flow cytometry was used to check the purity and quantity of every magnetically sorted T cell population. From each sorted fraction, genomic DNA was isolated and quantified by UV absorbance on a Nanodrop 2000c.

Points on this clone: Its antigen is currently not known. No qualities accompany the bases; no much larger clone lies one base away.

TCR CDR3 regions were amplified from genomic DNA by multiplex PCR using the deep immunoSEQ assay. Genomic DNA extracted from each cell subset was distributed evenly over all wells of several immunoSEQ 96-well plates, and each plate served as one replicate. For sorted subsets, around 200 ng genomic DNA, equal to 25,000 to 35,000 T cell genomes, was loaded into each replicate PCR. Purified libraries were measured with a Qubit 3.0 fluorometer, size-checked on a Bioanalyzer 2100, and measured again with the KAPA Library Quantification kit. A separate single-read 150-cycle Illumina NextSeq 550 flow cell was used to sequence each immunoSEQ 96-well plate. The paper's processing steps were these. Because the immunoSEQ output held only junctional sequences and lacked quality scores, the filtering could not match the filtering applied to full-length reads. To assign V/J genes and CDR3, sequences were annotated using PyIR, a Python wrapper for IgBLAST v1.9, with IMGT germline references. Any read was removed if the V/J assignment was weak (E-value above 1e-6), the CDR3 was missing, or the read contained stop codons, out-of-frame junctions, or ambiguous translated residues. A V3J clonotype was defined by an identical inferred V gene, J gene, and CDR3 amino acid sequence. The percentage overlap between two repertoires was calculated by dividing the number of shared unique clonotypes by the size of the smaller repertoire. RTK rarefaction, the Chao1 estimator, and Recon v2.1 estimates of unobserved clonotypes were used to assess repertoire richness. OLGA was used to compute generation probabilities for all TCRbeta clonotypes that the gDNA method yielded from several donors. TCRdb limited this immuneACCESS table to in-frame rearrangements with V and J called. A share of clones is missing; checked studies link under half to unresolved V genes, and the rest is unexplained. Clone size and V and J calls were adopted from that table, with D and trimming inferred from the DNA. The sample has about 1 million clones on record, around 78% of them singletons. Clones ranked in the top ten supply about 0.52% of the sample.

Sequencing was done on a sample of memory CD4+ T cells from PBMCs. The cell subset or site tag for this specimen amounts to: CD45RA-negative fraction. This sequence was found in a man aged 18 to 30 in good health. Some clones in this sample may be carry-over from other donors' samples. Recombination connected TRBV28 to TRBJ2-6; 9 bases in the junction line up with TRBD1. The CDR3 corresponds to CASSLYKTGGRTNVLTF. Read as DNA, the sequence is TGTGCCAGCAGTTTATACAAGACAGGGGGACGTACCAACGTCCTGACTTTC.